The next 4 T cell receptor beta chains were all read from a single sample in a study of blood T cells in healthy people across ages. PCR was performed a second time for about 7 to 11 cycles using a sample-barcoded 5' primer and a J-beta primer mix. TCRdb re-analysed the 5' RACE reads in MiXCR, keeping a single row per CDR3 protein. The sample yields 1.5 million to 2 million distinct CDR3 sequences, roughly 30% seen once. The sequencing sample was made of blood. The receptors shown here come from a woman in her twenties or thirties in good health.

This clonotype was found a few times. At one end the junction does not follow the germline gene, possibly because of a read error. CDR3 bases: TGTGTCAGCAGTCAAGGACAGGGCCCCTACGAGCAGTACTTC. It encodes CVSSQGQGPYEQYF. V is TRBV27 and J is TRBJ2-7; 8 bases match TRBD1. The CDR3 is 14 amino acids. Germline lookup yields CDR1 MNHEY and CDR2 SMNVEV (reference sequence).

Ten or more counts support this clonotype. The chain is built from TRBV5-1 and TRBJ2-1; 8 bases align to TRBD2. This CDR3 has 14 residues. The V gene end was trimmed by 0 bases and the J gene end by 8 bases; junction bases not matched to a gene: 4. CDR1 and CDR2 (germline): SGHRS, YFSETQ. CDR3 protein: CASSLGTSNDEQFF. For the CDR3, the DNA is TGCGCCAGCAGCTTGGGGACTAGCAACGATGAGCAGTTCTTC.

The CDR3 region has the DNA TGTGCCAGCAGCCCCGGCGTCTATAATTCACCCCTCCACTTT. Translation gives CASSPGVYNSPLHF. The V gene is TRBV3-1, the J gene TRBJ1-6; D gene uncertain. The CDR3 has 14 amino acids. Germline assignment: CDR1 LGHDT and CDR2 YNNKEL (reference sequence). The germline V and J ends were trimmed by 4 bases and 3 bases, with 7 bases remaining between them.

This clonotype was seen more than once but under ten times. The V call is TRBV18, the J call TRBJ1-2, with 8 nucleotides matching TRBD1. Per germline, CDR1 KGHSH and CDR2 LQKENI. Germline trimming cut 11 bases from V and 5 bases from J; bases unmatched to any gene: 10. The CDR3 spans 13 residues. In DNA form, the CDR3 reads TGTGCCTGCGGACCGGGACAGGAATATGGCTACACCTTC. Translating it yields CACGPGQEYGYTF. Supplemented by reference TRBV18 and TRBJ1-2, the full variable domain reads NAGVMQNPRHLVRRRGQEARLRCSPMKGHSHVYWYRQLPEEGLKFMVYLQKENIIDESGMPKERFSAEFPKEGPSILRIQQVVRGDSAAYFCACGPGQEYGYTFGSGTRLTVV.